Below are 16 T cell receptor beta chains sequenced from a single sample in a study of post-analysis software for immune sequencing data. The antigens for these receptors are not known. Findings and limits, study-wide: Compared with controls, patients had more of 4 to 6 TRBV segments, including TRBV5-6, TRBV5-1 and TRBV20-1.

Unique molecular identifiers tagged the TCR beta cDNA libraries. TCRdb recomputed calls from the PCR reads with MiXCR, one row per CDR3 protein. The table records 350,000 to 450,000 distinct CDR3 sequences, about 39% of them present only once. The sequenced sample consisted of blood. These receptors were taken from a girl aged 2 to 9 with multiple sclerosis.

V gene TRBV4-3 combines with J gene TRBJ2-3; 11 bases line up with TRBD2. Germline CDR1 reads LGHNA; CDR2 reads YSLEER. V lost 0 bases, J lost 3 bases, and 5 bases stayed unmatched. CDR3 length: 17 amino acids. This chain's CDR3 is CASSQEALAGGTDTQYF. In nucleotides, the CDR3 is TGCGCCAGCAGCCAAGAAGCGCTAGCGGGAGGTACAGATACGCAGTATTTT.

This clonotype has only a few counts. The J gene is TRBJ2-3, the V gene TRBV12-3 or TRBV12-4; possibly TRBD2 for D (5 bases). V lost 2 bases and J lost 0, with 9 bases in between. CDR3 length: 15 amino acids. CDR3: CASSLWSGSTDTQYF. For the CDR3, the DNA is TGTGCCAGCAGTTTATGGAGCGGCAGCACAGATACGCAGTATTTT.

This clonotype was seen more than once but under ten times. V is TRBV5-1 and J is TRBJ2-7, with D possibly being TRBD1 or TRBD2 (5 bases each). Germline V lookup: CDR1 SGHRS, CDR2 YFSETQ. The V end lost 4 bases, the J end lost 7 bases, and 15 bases lay between the germline ends. The CDR3 length is 13 residues. The CDR3 here is CASSPGRMKEQYF. CDR3 sequence (DNA): TGCGCCAGCAGCCCGGGACGGATGAAGGAGCAGTACTTC.

The chain couples TRBV20-1 to TRBJ2-1, with 14 bases aligning to TRBD2. The CDR3 contains 16 residues. Losses at the gene ends were 5 bases for V and 7 bases for J; bases not matched to a gene: 10. CDR1 and CDR2 (germline): DFQATT, SNEGSKA (reference sequence). The CDR3 region has the DNA TGCAGTGCTGGAAGACTAGCGGGGGGGTGGGGTAATGAGCAGTTCTTC. Amino acid sequence: CSAGRLAGGWGNEQFF.

The sample holds a few counts of this clonotype. The chain is built from TRBV9 and TRBJ1-2; 11 bases align to TRBD1. Germline V gene lookup returns CDR1 SGDLS and CDR2 YYNGEE. Trimming at V came to 3 bases and at J to 4 bases, leaving 5 bases not matched to a gene. The CDR3 is 15 amino acids. The CDR3 DNA reads TGTGCCAGCAGCGCCGGGACAGGGGGAATCTATGGCTACACCTTC. As protein: CASSAGTGGIYGYTF.

Turning to this clonotype: A junction boundary mismatches the germline segment, possibly from a read error. The chain joins TRBV2 to TRBJ1-6; D is undetermined. The CDR3 length is 12 residues. Germline V gene data show CDR1 as SNHLY and CDR2 as FYNNEI. CDR3 coding DNA: TGTGCCGGCAGTATTTTAGATTCACCCCTCCACTTT. It is translated as CAGSILDSPLHF. Looking up the rest from reference TRBV2 and TRBJ1-6 gives the full variable domain: EPEVTQTPSHQVTQMGQEVILRCVPISNHLYFYWYRQILGQKVEFLVSFYNNEISEKSEIFDDQFSVERPDGSNFTLKIRSTKLEDSAMYFCAGSILDSPLHFGNGTRLTVT.

In this sample, this clonotype turned up many times. This sequence joins TRBV29-1 and TRBJ2-7, with TRBD1 matching over 10 bases. CDR3 length: 12 amino acids. Trimming cost V 4 bases and J 7 bases; bases outside gene matches: 4. Germline V CDR1 and CDR2: SQVTM, ANQGSEA. DNA for the CDR3: TGCAGCGTTGCTGGGACAGGGGAGGAGCAGTACTTC. It encodes CSVAGTGEEQYF.

The chain combines TRBV10-3 with TRBJ1-5; D not certain. The CDR3 loop spans 13 amino acids. V was clipped by 0 bases and J by 7 bases, with 7 bases between them. Germline assignment: CDR1 ENHRY and CDR2 SYGVKD. CDR3 bases: TGTGCCATCAGTGAGTCGTTTGGGCAGCCCCAGCATTTT. Translated, it gives CAISESFGQPQHF.

The sample holds a few counts of this clonotype. The chain carries TRBV4-1 and TRBJ2-1, with 9 bases aligning to TRBD2. Germline lookup yields CDR1 MGHRA and CDR2 YSYEKL. V shed 3 bases and J 7 bases; nucleotides not matched to a gene: 10. CDR3 length equals 16 residues. The CDR3 bases are TGCGCCAGCAGCCAGACCGGGACTAGCATTGTAAATGAGCAGTTCTTC. The encoded protein is CASSQTGTSIVNEQFF.

The gene calls are TRBV19 and TRBJ2-5; a weak D match, TRBD2 (6 bases). The CDR3 loop spans 13 amino acids. V lost 9 bases and J lost 5, with 16 bases in between. CDR1 LNHDA and CDR2 SQIVND come from the germline V gene (reference sequence). Written as DNA, the CDR3 is TGTGCCAGGAGTGCTACGGGAGTTGAGACCCAGTACTTC. Protein: CARSATGVETQYF.

This CDR3 is CSVGPESAGETQYF. CDR3 DNA: TGCAGCGTCGGCCCGGAATCTGCGGGAGAGACCCAGTACTTC. The chain links TRBV29-1 to TRBJ2-5; tentatively, D is TRBD2 (5 bases). V shed 6 bases and J shed 4 bases, with 18 bases lying between them. Germline CDR1 SQVTM, CDR2 ANQGSEA. The CDR3 extends over 14 amino acids.

There are many counts of this clonotype. Sequence at one end of the junction differs from germline and may be a read error. The chain links TRBV7-9 to TRBJ2-7; D call uncertain. The CDR3 runs 12 residues. CDR1 and CDR2 (germline): SEHNR, FQNEAQ (reference sequence). CDR3 DNA: TGTGCCAGCAGTTTAGTCTCCTACGAGCAGTACTTC. It codes for CASSLVSYEQYF.

This rearrangement joins TRBV7-9 to TRBJ1-4; perhaps TRBD1 as D (5 bases). V was cut by 3 bases and J by 3 bases, with 11 bases left in between. This CDR3 contains 15 residues. The germline V gene encodes CDR1 SEHNR and CDR2 FQNEAQ (reference sequence). CDR3: CASSFGQGPNEKLFF. The CDR3 DNA follows: TGTGCCAGCAGCTTCGGGCAGGGACCTAATGAAAAACTGTTTTTT.

This clonotype has just a few counts. The chain carries TRBV2 and TRBJ2-5; D may be TRBD1 (6 bases). Trimming stripped 9 bases from V and 1 base from J, with 15 bases between. In germline, CDR1 is SNHLY, CDR2 FYNNEI. CDR3 length: 14 amino acids. CDR3 bases: TGTGCCAGGCTGGACAGCCCAGGCCAAGAGACCCAGTACTTC. Its translation is CARLDSPGQETQYF.

This clonotype has more than one count but fewer than ten. The chain combines TRBV20-1 with TRBJ2-1; TRBD1 matches 7 bases. The J segment lost 8 bases and the V segment lost 2 bases, leaving 9 bases of the junction unmatched. The CDR3 loop spans 14 amino acids. Germline V gene lookup returns CDR1 DFQATT and CDR2 SNEGSKA (reference sequence). CDR3 sequence: CSARTGTAGHEQFF. CDR3 DNA: TGCAGTGCTAGAACCGGGACAGCTGGACATGAGCAGTTCTTC.

The sample holds a few counts of this clonotype. The V call is TRBV7-6, the J call TRBJ2-1, with a tentative D call TRBD2 (6 bases). Trimming stripped 4 bases from V and 5 bases from J, with 15 bases between. The germline gives CDR1 SGHVS, CDR2 FNYEAQ. The CDR3 has 15 residues. The CDR3 sequence is CASSSRLGSNNEQFF. CDR3 nucleotides: TGTGCCAGCAGCTCCAGACTAGGTTCAAACAATGAGCAGTTCTTC.